The 17 T cell receptor beta chains in this list originate from one sample, sequenced in a study of low-dose radiotherapy and immunotherapy resistance in tumors. This sample's time point: after trial treatment. Treatment specified: LDRT plus nivolumab, ipilimumab, low-dose cyclophosphamide and aspirin (RACIN trial). Priming of first-strand cDNA relied on TRAV- and TRBV-specific primers (covering alpha and beta chains). PCR amplification of the TCRs was performed with Phusion for approximately 20 PCR cycles, and it relied on a constant-region primer together with a V-primer adapter. TCRdb re-derived calls from the reads in MiXCR, one entry per CDR3 protein. The sample records 40,000 or so distinct CDR3 sequences, less than 30% being singletons. The sequencing used PBMCs, collected after low-dose radiotherapy plus immunotherapy. Receptors originate from a male donor with prostate cancer.

This clonotype was seen ten or more times. The chain combines TRBV3-1 with TRBJ1-6; D gene unclear. The germline gives CDR1 LGHDT, CDR2 YNNKEL (reference sequence). The V end was cut by 1 base, the J end by 6 bases, with 13 bases between. CDR3 length equals 16 residues. The CDR3 loop is CASSQAKATLNSPLHF. In DNA form, the CDR3 reads TGTGCCAGCAGCCAAGCGAAAGCCACTCTTAATTCACCCCTCCACTTT.

The sample holds many counts of this clonotype. V usage is TRBV12-3 or TRBV12-4 and J usage is TRBJ1-5, with D hard to call. V shed 5 bases and J shed 7 bases, with 21 bases lying between them. This CDR3 has 16 amino acids. The CDR3 bases are TGTGCCAGCAGTGAACCCGGTGCTGCCCCGGGCCAGCCCCAGCATTTT. Its translation: CASSEPGAAPGQPQHF.

The table lists this clonotype with many counts. CDR3 DNA: TGTGCCAGCAGCCAAGCGTTGTCAGCCAAAAACATTCAGTACTTC. Its translation: CASSQALSAKNIQYF. This rearrangement joins TRBV4-2 to TRBJ2-4, with D unclear. The germline V gene has CDR1 LGHNA and CDR2 YNFKEQ. This CDR3 is 15 amino acids long. The V gene lost 1 base and the J gene lost 0 bases, with 7 bases spanning the gap.

The chain combines TRBV7-9 with TRBJ2-1; TRBD2 matches at 13 bases. CDR3 length equals 15 residues. Germline CDR1 reads SEHNR; CDR2 reads FQNEAQ (reference sequence). V lost 5 bases to trimming and J lost 13 bases; unmatched junction nucleotides: 11. The CDR3 DNA reads as TGTGCCAGCAGCCCGGTCTATGGACTAGCGGGGGACCAGTTCTTC. The encoded protein is CASSPVYGLAGDQFF. Complete variable domain (other parts from reference TRBV7-9 and TRBJ2-1): DTGVSQNPRHKITKRGQNVTFRCDPISEHNRLYWYRQTLGQGPEFLTYFQNEAQLEKSRLLSDRFSAERPKGSFSTLEIQRTEQGDSAMYLCASSPVYGLAGDQFFGPGTRLTVL.

Regarding this clonotype: This is likely an artifact of a read error, given a far larger clone one base away. CDR3 loop: CASSQQGGSYEQFF. In nucleotides, the CDR3 is TGCGCCAGCTCCCAACAGGGGGGGTCCTACGAGCAGTTCTTC. The chain links TRBV5-3 to TRBJ2-1; D might be TRBD1 (8 bases). TRBV5-3 is marked as an open reading frame, function uncertain. CDR3 size: 14 residues.

This clonotype showed up just once. This chain joins TRBV5-1 and TRBJ2-7; D may match TRBD1 or TRBD2 (5 bases each). The CDR3 is made up of 15 amino acids. The V gene's germline CDR1 is SGHRS and CDR2 YFSETQ. V lost 0 bases and J lost 6, with 16 bases in between. CDR3 sequence: CASSLDSPQRGEQYF. The CDR3 DNA sequence: TGCGCCAGCAGCTTGGATTCCCCACAGAGGGGCGAGCAGTACTTC.

There are many counts of this clonotype. The chain couples TRBV10-3 to TRBJ1-4; TRBD1 might be the D (5 bases). CDR1 ENHRY and CDR2 SYGVKD come from the germline V gene. V lost 10 bases and J 8 bases, leaving 11 bases between the germline ends. The CDR3 is 11 residues long. The CDR3 loop is CATGTSEKLFF. CDR3 DNA sequence: TGTGCCACAGGGACGTCCGAAAAACTGTTTTTT.

The chain links TRBV2 to TRBJ1-1; the D gene is possibly TRBD1 (6 bases). The germline gives CDR1 SNHLY, CDR2 FYNNEI. The CDR3 contains 14 residues. V lost 7 bases to trimming and J lost 2 bases, with 14 bases between them. CDR3 in DNA: TGTGCCAGCAACGGACAGACACTAAACACTGAAGCTTTCTTT. Encoded protein: CASNGQTLNTEAFF.

This clonotype has a count of ten or more. The chain combines TRBV28 with TRBJ1-3; D call uncertain. V dropped 2 bases and J dropped 0 bases, with 2 bases sitting between them. Germline assignment: CDR1 MDHEN and CDR2 SYDVKM. This CDR3 has 13 amino acids. CDR3 coding DNA: TGTGCCAGCAGTTTAGCCTCTGGAAACACCATATATTTT. This encodes CASSLASGNTIYF.

This clonotype showed up many times. The chain couples TRBV5-4 to TRBJ2-2; 13 bases match TRBD2. From germline, CDR1 is SGHNT and CDR2 YYREEE (reference sequence). The V segment lost 3 bases and the J segment 5 bases; nucleotides outside the gene matches: 4. CDR3 size: 16 residues. CDR3 amino acids: CASSSGLAGATGELFF. CDR3 in DNA: TGTGCCAGCAGCTCCGGACTAGCGGGGGCGACCGGGGAGCTGTTTTTT.

About this clonotype: This may be a read error: a much more frequent sequence differs by one nucleotide. The chain has TRBV28 and TRBJ2-1; 8 bases agree with TRBD2. The V gene end was trimmed by 7 bases and the J gene end by 10 bases; junction bases not matched to a gene: 12. The CDR3 spans 14 residues. Germline CDR1 MDHEN, CDR2 SYDVKM. The CDR3: CASTRGGSSYEQFF. CDR3 in DNA: TGTGCCAGCACCCGGGGGGGTTCATCCTACGAGCAGTTCTTC.

In this sample, this clonotype turned up many times. This chain connects TRBV20-1 to TRBJ2-7; TRBD2 matches at 9 bases. Germline V gives CDR1 DFQATT, CDR2 SNEGSKA (reference sequence). There are 19 residues in the CDR3. Unmatched junction bases numbered 21, after V lost 5 bases and J lost 1 base. The CDR3 sequence: CSAVPPDFPAGLASYEQYF. The CDR3 coding sequence is TGCAGTGCTGTACCTCCGGACTTCCCGGCGGGACTAGCTTCCTACGAGCAGTACTTC.

This clonotype was recorded at least ten times. The chain employs TRBV25-1 and TRBJ1-1; D gene ambiguous. V lost 6 bases, J lost 4 bases, and 9 bases lay in between. The CDR3 covers 12 residues. The germline V gene has CDR1 MGHDK and CDR2 SYGVNS. CDR3 protein: CASSLFSTEAFF. The CDR3 bases are TGTGCCAGCAGCCTTTTCTCCACTGAAGCTTTCTTT.

Comments on this clonotype: A single base is all that separates this from a far larger clone, so a read error is likely. The chain is built from TRBV18 and TRBJ2-4; the D is unclear. CDR1 is KGHSH, CDR2 LQKENI, per germline. The CDR3 is 12 residues long. Trimming took 6 bases from V and 13 from J, leaving 16 bases between them. The CDR3 sequence is CASSAGSHEQYF. The CDR3 coding sequence is TGTGCCAGCTCCGCCGGATCGCATGAGCAGTACTTC.

This clonotype was seen repeatedly, ten times or more. The genes are TRBV6-2 or TRBV6-3 and TRBJ2-5; D not resolved. There are 11 residues in the CDR3. V was pared by 3 bases and J by 4 bases, with 3 bases between. Germline V CDR1 and CDR2: MNHEY, SVGEGT. In DNA form, the CDR3 reads TGTGCCAGCAGTTATTTAGAGACCCAGTACTTC. Residues: CASSYLETQYF.

This clonotype is judged medium-sized (0.01 to 0.1%). The gene calls are TRBV29-1 and TRBJ2-2, with TRBD2 identical over 9 bases. With V trimmed by 6 bases and J by 5 bases, 13 bases remained unmatched. The CDR3 covers 16 residues. Germline assignment: CDR1 SQVTM and CDR2 ANQGSEA. The CDR3 is CSVGSESGRWTGELFF. The CDR3 coding sequence is TGCAGCGTGGGTTCAGAGAGCGGGAGGTGGACCGGGGAGCTGTTTTTT.

This clonotype was seen repeatedly, ten times or more. The chain carries TRBV20-1 and TRBJ2-7, with 12 bases lining up with TRBD1. Germline CDR1 reads DFQATT; CDR2 reads SNEGSKA (reference sequence). Trimming took 6 bases from V and 5 from J; bases not matched to a gene: 2. This CDR3 region has 12 residues. The CDR3 DNA reads as TGCAGTGCCGGGACAGGGGGCAACGAGCAGTACTTC. Protein: CSAGTGGNEQYF.